Presented here are 9 T cell receptor beta chains from one specimen sequenced in a study of cytomegalovirus exposure and HLA in healthy donors. The PCR made use of 60 Vbeta and 13 Jbeta primers. Clones were sequenced by immunoSEQ multiplex PCR, and TCRdb holds only the in-frame ones, with some missing. Found here are about 140,000 clones, more than 70% of them singletons; the top ten hold under 5.5%. The specimen sequenced was PBMCs. The receptor set was obtained from a man aged 50-59 years in good health and CMV-seropositive.

The V and J genes are TRBV2 and TRBJ1-5, with D unresolved. Germline CDR1 SNHLY, CDR2 FYNNEI. The CDR3 runs 12 residues. Trimming took off 1 base at V and 5 bases at J, with 3 bases between the two ends. Written as DNA, the CDR3 is TGTGCCAGCAGTGAAGGAGATCAGCCCCAGCATTTT. Protein product: CASSEGDQPQHF.

The gene calls are TRBV7-9 and TRBJ2-2; D call uncertain. CDR1 is SEHNR, CDR2 FQNEAQ, per germline (reference sequence). CDR3 length: 12 residues. The ends were cut back, 9 bases at V and 6 bases at J, with 11 bases in the middle. The CDR3 sequence is CASSIKPGELFF. The CDR3 DNA reads as TGTGCCAGTTCCATAAAGCCCGGGGAGCTGTTTTTT.

In the case of this clone: Distinct nucleotide sequences in the sample also encode this CDR3. The chain carries TRBV5-4 and TRBJ2-3, with a tentative D call TRBD2 (5 bases). The CDR3 length is 13 residues. Per the germline V gene, CDR1 is SGHNT and CDR2 is YYREEE (reference sequence). Trimming took 0 bases from V and 3 from J, leaving 5 bases between them. The CDR3 region is CASSLAGTDTQYF. Here the CDR3 DNA reads TGTGCCAGCAGCTTGGCGGGGACAGATACGCAGTATTTT.

The chain combines TRBV7-9 with TRBJ2-1; 9 nucleotides match TRBD2. Germline V gene lookup returns CDR1 SEHNR and CDR2 FQNEAQ (reference sequence). The CDR3 spans 15 residues. V lost 1 base, J lost 5 bases, and 3 bases stayed unmatched. The CDR3 protein is CASSLVAGADNEQFF. The CDR3 DNA reads as TGTGCCAGCAGCTTAGTAGCGGGAGCGGACAATGAGCAGTTCTTC.

CDR3 sequence (DNA): TGTGCCAGCAGTGAAGTGGCAGGGGGACAGAGGGGCTACACCTTC. It translates to CASSEVAGGQRGYTF. The chain uses TRBV6-1 and TRBJ1-2; TRBD1 aligns across 7 bases. Trimming at V came to 1 base and at J to 8 bases, leaving 10 bases not matched to a gene. The CDR3 consists of 15 residues. Germline CDR1 MNHNS, CDR2 SASEGT.

Comments on this clone: Other DNA sequences of this sample code for an identical CDR3. The chain uses TRBV6-6 and TRBJ2-7; the match to TRBD1 covers 8 bases. The germline V gene encodes CDR1 MNHNY and CDR2 SVGAGI (reference sequence). The CDR3 loop spans 14 amino acids. The ends lost 6 bases at V and 1 base at J; junction bases unmatched: 5. The CDR3 coding sequence is TGTGCCAGCAGCTACGGACAGGGATCCTACGAGCAGTACTTC. Its translation: CASSYGQGSYEQYF.

The rearrangement links TRBV6-1 to TRBJ2-1; TRBD1 matches 9 bases. The germline V gene encodes CDR1 MNHNS and CDR2 SASEGT. The CDR3 contains 15 residues. Trimming removed 5 bases from V and 9 bases from J; junction bases left unmatched: 11. CDR3 loop: CASSFGQGSTGEQFF. The CDR3 coding sequence is TGTGCCAGCAGTTTTGGACAGGGGAGTACGGGTGAGCAGTTCTTC.

The J gene is TRBJ2-1, the V gene TRBV5-8; TRBD1 agrees at 9 bases. The CDR3 covers 13 residues. The V segment lost 7 bases and the J segment 8 bases; nucleotides outside the gene matches: 7. Germline CDR1 SGHTS, CDR2 YDEGEE. In DNA form, the CDR3 reads TGTGCCAGCGGGACAGGGAGGTTCGATGAGCAGTTCTTC. Its protein product is CASGTGRFDEQFF.

The V call is TRBV19, the J call TRBJ2-2; unclear D gene. Trimming shortened V by 9 bases and J by 5 bases, and 13 bases separated the two germline ends. The CDR3 runs 13 residues. The germline CDR1 and CDR2 sequences are LNHDA and SQIVND (reference sequence). The CDR3 protein is CASKARGTGELFF. The CDR3 DNA follows: TGTGCCAGCAAAGCTCGAGGAACCGGGGAGCTGTTTTTT.